The subject of this entry is one TCR beta chain. What it binds is unknown. One junction end disagrees with the germline gene, perhaps due to a read error. This CDR3 spans 14 amino acids. CDR1 and CDR2 from the germline V gene are SGHRS and YFSETQ. It was with a sample-barcoded 5' primer and a J-beta primer mix that a second PCR of about 6 to 12 cycles was run. Every cDNA molecule bore a tag from a template-switch adaptor containing 12 random nucleotides. TCRdb re-called the 5' RACE reads with MiXCR, one entry per CDR3 protein. The sample has some 1.7 million distinct CDR3 sequences, 25% to 30% seen once. Total RNA amounts of at least 6 micrograms were extracted per sample. The data originate from a study of blood T cells in healthy people across ages. Study-wide points: For the donors, CMV status was unknown and possibly confounded expanded clonotype changes.

The receptor was derived from a woman aged 30 to 39 in good health. The chain recombines TRBV5-1 with TRBJ2-1, with TRBD2 as a possible D gene (6 bases). Source material: blood. The CDR3 DNA reads TGCGCCAGCGCCTCTAGCGCCACCTACAATGGGCAGTTCTTC. Residues: CASASSATYNGQFF.